A single count supports the clone carrying this T cell receptor (beta chain). The antigen is unknown. The CDR3 runs to 14 residues. V shed 10 bases and J shed 2 bases, with 17 bases lying between them. The germline gives CDR1 SNHLY, CDR2 FYNNEI. From the reads, TCRdb called clonotypes with MiXCR, one entry per CDR3 protein. The table shows more than 350,000 distinct CDR3 sequences, with approximately 33% occurring only once. This sample was included in a study of T cell repertoires in cytomegalovirus infection. About the research overall: Through public TCR beta signatures, both CMV infection and matching HLA type were indicated.

Regarding the study as a whole: Totalled public TCR beta family frequency picked out people who carried CMV plus the relevant HLA. There were HLA-C-restricted CMV-specific TCR beta clonotypes dominating the ex vivo response.

This chain uses TRBV2 with TRBJ2-5, with D maybe TRBD2 (6 bases). The TCR originated in a human donor in good health (CMV status not recorded). Some clones in this sample may be carry-over from other donors' samples. Sequencing was performed on PBMCs. DNA of the CDR3: TGTGCCACCATGGATGTCGGGGGACAAGAGACCCAGTACTTC. As protein: CATMDVGGQETQYF.